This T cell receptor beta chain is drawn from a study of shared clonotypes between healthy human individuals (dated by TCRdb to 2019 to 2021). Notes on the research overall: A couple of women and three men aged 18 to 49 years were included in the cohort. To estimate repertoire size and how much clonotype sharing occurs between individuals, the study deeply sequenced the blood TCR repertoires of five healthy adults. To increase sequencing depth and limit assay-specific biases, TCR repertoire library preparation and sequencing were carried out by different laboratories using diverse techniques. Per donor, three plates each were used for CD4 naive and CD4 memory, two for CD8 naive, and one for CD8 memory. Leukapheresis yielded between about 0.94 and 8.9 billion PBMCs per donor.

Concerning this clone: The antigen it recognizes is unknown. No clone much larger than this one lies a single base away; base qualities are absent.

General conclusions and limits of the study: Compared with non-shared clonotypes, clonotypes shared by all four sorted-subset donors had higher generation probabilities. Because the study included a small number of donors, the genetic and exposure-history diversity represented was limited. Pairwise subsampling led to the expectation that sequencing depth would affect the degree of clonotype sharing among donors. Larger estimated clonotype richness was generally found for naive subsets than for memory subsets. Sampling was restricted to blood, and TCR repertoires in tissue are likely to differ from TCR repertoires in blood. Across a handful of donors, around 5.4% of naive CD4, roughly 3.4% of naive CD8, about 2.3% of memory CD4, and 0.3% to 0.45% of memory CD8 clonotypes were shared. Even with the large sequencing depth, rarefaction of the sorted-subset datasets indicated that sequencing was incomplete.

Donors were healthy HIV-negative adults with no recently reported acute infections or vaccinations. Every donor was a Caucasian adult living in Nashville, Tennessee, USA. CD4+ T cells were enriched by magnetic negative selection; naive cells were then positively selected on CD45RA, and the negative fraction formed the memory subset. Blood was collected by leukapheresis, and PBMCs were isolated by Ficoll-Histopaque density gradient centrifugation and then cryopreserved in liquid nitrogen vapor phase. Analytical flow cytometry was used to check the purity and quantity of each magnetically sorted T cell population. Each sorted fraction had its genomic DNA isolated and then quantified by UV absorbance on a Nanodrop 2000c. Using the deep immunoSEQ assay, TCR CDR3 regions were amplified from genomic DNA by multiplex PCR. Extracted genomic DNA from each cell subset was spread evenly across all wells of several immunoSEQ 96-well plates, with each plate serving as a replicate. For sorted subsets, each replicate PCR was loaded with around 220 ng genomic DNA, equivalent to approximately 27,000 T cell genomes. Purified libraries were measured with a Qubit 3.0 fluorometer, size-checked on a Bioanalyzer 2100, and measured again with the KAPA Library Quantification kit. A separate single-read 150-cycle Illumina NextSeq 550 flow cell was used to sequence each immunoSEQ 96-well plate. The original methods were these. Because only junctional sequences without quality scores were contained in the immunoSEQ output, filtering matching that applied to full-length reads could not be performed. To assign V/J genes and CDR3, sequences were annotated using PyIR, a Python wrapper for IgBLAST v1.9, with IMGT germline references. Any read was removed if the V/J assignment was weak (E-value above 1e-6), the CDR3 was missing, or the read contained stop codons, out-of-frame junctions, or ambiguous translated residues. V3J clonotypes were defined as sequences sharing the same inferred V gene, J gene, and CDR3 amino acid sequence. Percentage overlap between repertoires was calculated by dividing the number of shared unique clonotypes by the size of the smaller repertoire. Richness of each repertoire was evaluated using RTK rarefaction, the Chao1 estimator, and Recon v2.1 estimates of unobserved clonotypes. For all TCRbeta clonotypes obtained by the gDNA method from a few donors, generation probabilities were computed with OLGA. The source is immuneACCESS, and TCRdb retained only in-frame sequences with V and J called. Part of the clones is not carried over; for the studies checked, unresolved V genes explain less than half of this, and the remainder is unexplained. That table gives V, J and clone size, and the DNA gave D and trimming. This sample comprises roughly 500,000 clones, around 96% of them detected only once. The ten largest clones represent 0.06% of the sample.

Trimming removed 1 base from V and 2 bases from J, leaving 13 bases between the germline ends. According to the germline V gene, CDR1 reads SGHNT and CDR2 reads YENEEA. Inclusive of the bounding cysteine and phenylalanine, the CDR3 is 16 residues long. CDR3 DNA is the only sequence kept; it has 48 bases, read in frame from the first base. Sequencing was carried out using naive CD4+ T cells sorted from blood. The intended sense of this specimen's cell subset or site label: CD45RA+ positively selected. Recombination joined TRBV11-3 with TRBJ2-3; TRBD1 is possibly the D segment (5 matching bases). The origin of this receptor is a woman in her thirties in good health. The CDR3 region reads CASSLGDDSLTDTQYF. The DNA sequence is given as TGTGCCAGCAGCTTAGGAGACGACAGTCTCACAGATACGCAGTATTTT.